Listed below are T cell receptor beta chains from one sample, sequenced in a study of neoadjuvant anti-PD-1 for oral cavity cancer. Data came from immunoSEQ multiplex PCR; TCRdb stores just in-frame clones and leaves some out. The table lists some 12,000 clones, 71% of them singletons, with approximately 2.3% in the top ten. This specimen consisted of PBMCs, obtained after nivolumab (anti-PD-1) treatment. These receptors were obtained from a person aged 40 to 85 with oral cavity squamous cell carcinoma. The CDR3 runs from the conserved cysteine through the conserved F or W. D genes are given only for firm matches. The listing skips clone size in some rows; elsewhere it reads once, few, many or a size class.

>NA|TRBJ2-3|15|TRBV6-5|once
CASSYSGDLGNTQYF
TGTGCCAGCAGTTACTCGGGAGATCTCGGGAATACGCAGTATTTT
>TRBD1|TRBJ1-2|13|TRBV9|few
CASSLTGGYGYTF
TGTGCCAGCAGTCTTACAGGGGGCTATGGCTACACCTTC
>NA|TRBJ1-2|15|TRBV9|NA
CASNPQGRTNYGYTF
TGTGCCAGCAACCCCCAGGGGAGAACCAACTATGGCTACACCTTC
>TRBD1|TRBJ1-4|15|TRBV6-6|few
CASRSGTATNEKLFF
TGTGCCAGCAGGTCCGGGACAGCAACTAATGAAAAACTGTTTTTT
>NA|TRBJ2-3|14|TRBV9|NA
CASGTGFSTDTQYF
TGTGCCAGTGGAACAGGGTTTAGCACAGATACGCAGTATTTT
>NA|TRBJ1-5|14|TRBV27|NA
CASSLWGGFQPQHF
TGTGCCAGCAGTTTATGGGGGGGGTTTCAGCCCCAGCATTTT
>TRBD1|TRBJ2-3|16|TRBV11-2|NA
CASSLGTGASTDTQYF
TGTGCCAGCAGCTTAGGGACAGGGGCCAGCACAGATACGCAGTATTTT
>NA|TRBJ1-3|16|TRBV7-7|once
CASISGGEKAGNTIYF
TGTGCCAGCATAAGTGGGGGAGAGAAGGCTGGAAACACCATATATTTT
>NA|TRBJ2-1|12|TRBV4-1|NA
CASSQGEGQQFF
TGCGCCAGCAGCCAAGGTGAGGGCCAGCAGTTCTTC
>NA|TRBJ1-2|15|TRBV6-6|NA
CASIKGGGQTNGYTF
TGTGCCAGCATTAAAGGCGGGGGACAAACCAACGGCTACACCTTC
>NA|TRBJ2-2|13|TRBV27|once
CASSFQLSGELFF
TGTGCCAGCAGTTTTCAACTCTCCGGGGAGCTGTTTTTT
>NA|TRBJ2-1|14|TRBV6-5|NA
CASSYSNRRREQFF
TGTGCCAGCAGTTACTCGAACAGAAGACGTGAGCAGTTCTTC
>TRBD2|TRBJ2-3|16|TRBV7-9|NA
CASSFWRGGPPDTQYF
TGTGCCAGCAGCTTCTGGCGGGGGGGCCCCCCAGATACGCAGTATTTT
>TRBD1|TRBJ2-2|15|TRBV18|few
CASSPRQGYTGELFF
TGTGCCAGCTCACCAAGACAGGGATACACCGGGGAGCTGTTTTTT
>TRBD1|TRBJ2-7|16|TRBV19|NA
CASSINFNRGASQQYF
TGTGCCAGTAGTATAAATTTTAACAGGGGAGCCTCCCAGCAGTACTTC
>NA|TRBJ2-5|11|TRBV25-1|NA
CASSTRETQYF
TGTGCCAGCAGCACTAGAGAGACCCAGTACTTC
>NA|TRBJ1-2|15|TRBV6-1|NA
CASSFRDAKGDGYTF
TGTGCCAGCAGCTTCCGGGACGCAAAAGGTGATGGCTACACCTTC
>NA|TRBJ1-2|13|TRBV6-5|NA
CASSKDSNYGYTF
TGTGCCAGCAGTAAGGACAGCAACTATGGCTACACCTTC
>TRBD2|TRBJ2-3|17|TRBV5-4|NA
CASSLVTSGSRRDTQYF
TGTGCCAGCAGCTTGGTGACTAGCGGTTCCCGACGGGATACGCAGTATTTT
>TRBD1|TRBJ2-2|18|TRBV27|NA
CASSSTWTGAENTGELFF
TGTGCCAGCAGTTCAACTTGGACAGGGGCCGAGAACACCGGGGAGCTGTTTTTT
>NA|TRBJ2-3|16|TRBV6-1|NA
CASSGQGTTRTDTQYF
TGTGCCAGCAGTGGACAGGGGACTACTCGCACAGATACGCAGTATTTT
>NA|TRBJ2-1|13|TRBV9|NA
CASSGSQGHEQFF
TGTGCCAGCAGTGGATCCCAGGGTCATGAGCAGTTCTTC
>NA|TRBJ1-1|13|TRBV7-3|few
CASSQGGNTEAFF
TGTGCCAGCAGCCAAGGGGGGAACACTGAAGCTTTCTTT
>NA|TRBJ1-1|13|TRBV2|few
CASSEGGYTEAFF
TGTGCCAGCAGTGAGGGGGGATATACTGAAGCTTTCTTT
>NA|TRBJ2-6|14|TRBV2|NA
CARGETTGANVLTF
TGTGCCAGAGGGGAGACTACTGGGGCCAACGTCCTGACTTTC
>TRBD2|TRBJ2-5|16|TRBV6-1|few
CASSELAGGPQETQYF
TGTGCCAGCAGTGAACTAGCGGGGGGCCCCCAAGAGACCCAGTACTTC
>NA|TRBJ1-5|11|TRBV27|NA
CASRRNQPQHF
TGTGCCAGCAGACGCAATCAGCCCCAGCATTTT
>TRBD1|TRBJ1-3|14|TRBV6-1|NA
CASSGGTGGNTIYF
TGTGCCAGCAGTGGGGGGACAGGAGGAAACACCATATATTTT
>NA|TRBJ1-2|14|TRBV27|NA
CASSDSPINYGYTF
TGTGCCAGCAGCGACAGTCCGATTAACTATGGCTACACCTTC
>NA|TRBJ1-1|15|TRBV6-6|NA
CASSYPRGRGTEAFF
TGTGCCAGCAGTTACCCTAGGGGCAGGGGCACTGAAGCTTTCTTT
>NA|TRBJ1-6|16|TRBV4-1|few
CASSQAATGLGSPLHF
TGCGCCAGCAGCCAAGCTGCTACAGGCTTAGGTTCACCCCTCCACTTT
>NA|TRBJ1-3|15|TRBV19|NA
CASRGRGYSGNTIYF
TGTGCCAGTAGGGGCAGGGGATACTCTGGAAACACCATATATTTT
>NA|TRBJ1-1|13|TRBV19|NA
CASISPPNTEAFF
TGTGCCAGTATTTCCCCCCCGAACACTGAAGCTTTCTTT
>NA|TRBJ1-1|11|TRBV30|NA
CAWSAQGEAFF
TGTGCCTGGAGTGCCCAAGGGGAAGCTTTCTTT
>TRBD1|TRBJ1-1|17|TRBV11-1|NA
CASSSGTGSGLDTEAFF
TGTGCCAGCAGCTCCGGGACAGGGTCGGGATTGGACACTGAAGCTTTCTTT
>NA|TRBJ2-7|12|TRBV9|NA
CASSARGYEQYF
TGTGCCAGCAGCGCCAGGGGCTACGAGCAGTACTTC
>NA|TRBJ2-7|13|TRBV6-1|NA
CASSARISHEQYF
TGTGCCAGCAGTGCAAGAATTAGCCACGAGCAGTACTTC
>TRBD2|TRBJ2-1|16|TRBV5-1|NA
CASSLEAGTAYNEQFF
TGCGCCAGCAGCCTTGAAGCGGGGACCGCCTACAATGAGCAGTTCTTC
>TRBD1|TRBJ1-3|15|TRBV2|NA
CANSGQGAGGNTIYF
TGTGCCAACTCGGGACAGGGGGCAGGTGGAAACACCATATATTTT
>TRBD2|TRBJ2-7|13|TRBV11-1|NA
CASSLAGSYEQYF
TGTGCCAGCAGTCTAGCGGGATCCTACGAGCAGTACTTC
>TRBD1|TRBJ2-1|15|TRBV6-5|once
CASSFRGVQGGEQFF
TGTGCCAGCAGTTTCCGCGGTGTACAGGGGGGTGAGCAGTTCTTC